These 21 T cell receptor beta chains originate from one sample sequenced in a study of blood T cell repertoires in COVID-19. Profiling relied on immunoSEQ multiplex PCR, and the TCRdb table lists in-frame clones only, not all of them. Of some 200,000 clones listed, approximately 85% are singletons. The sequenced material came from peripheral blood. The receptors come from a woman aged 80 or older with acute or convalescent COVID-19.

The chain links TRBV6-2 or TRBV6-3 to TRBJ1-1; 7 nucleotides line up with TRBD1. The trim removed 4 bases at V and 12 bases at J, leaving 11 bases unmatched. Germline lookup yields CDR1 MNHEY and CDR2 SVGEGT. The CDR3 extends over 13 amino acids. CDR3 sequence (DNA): TGTGCCAGCAGTTCTAATCGACAGGGAGGATCTTTCTTT. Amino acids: CASSSNRQGGSFF.

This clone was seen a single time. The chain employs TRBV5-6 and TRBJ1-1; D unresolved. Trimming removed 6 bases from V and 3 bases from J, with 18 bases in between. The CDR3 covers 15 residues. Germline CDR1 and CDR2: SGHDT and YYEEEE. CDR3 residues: CASTTERQPHTEAFF. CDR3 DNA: TGTGCCAGCACCACCGAGCGCCAGCCCCACACTGAAGCTTTCTTT.

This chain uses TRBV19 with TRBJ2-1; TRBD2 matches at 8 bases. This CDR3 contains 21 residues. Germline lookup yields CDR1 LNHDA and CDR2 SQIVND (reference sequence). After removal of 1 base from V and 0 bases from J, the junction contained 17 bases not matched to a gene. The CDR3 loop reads CASSIGAGGLVQPSSYNEQFF. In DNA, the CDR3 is TGTGCCAGTAGTATAGGCGCGGGGGGACTGGTTCAACCGAGCTCCTACAATGAGCAGTTCTTC.

CDR3: CASSLDRGAYEQYF. The CDR3 bases are TGTGCCAGCAGCTTAGACCGGGGGGCCTACGAGCAGTACTTC. V usage is TRBV7-2 and J usage is TRBJ2-7; 7 bases line up with TRBD2. The J segment lost 2 bases and the V segment lost 1 base, leaving 2 bases of the junction unmatched. The CDR3 extends over 14 amino acids. Germline CDR1 reads SGHTA; CDR2 reads FQGNSA.

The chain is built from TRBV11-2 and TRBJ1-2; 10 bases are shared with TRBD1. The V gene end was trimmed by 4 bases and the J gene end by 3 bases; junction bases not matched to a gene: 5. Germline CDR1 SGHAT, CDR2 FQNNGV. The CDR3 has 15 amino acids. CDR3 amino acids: CASSYRTGGDYGYTF. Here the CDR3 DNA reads TGTGCCAGCAGCTACCGGACAGGGGGTGACTATGGCTACACCTTC. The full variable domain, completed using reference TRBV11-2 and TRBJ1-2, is EAGVAQSPRYKIIEKRQSVAFWCNPISGHATLYWYQQILGQGPKLLIQFQNNGVVDDSQLPKDRFSAERLKGVDSTLKIQPAKLEDSAVYLCASSYRTGGDYGYTFGSGTRLTVV.

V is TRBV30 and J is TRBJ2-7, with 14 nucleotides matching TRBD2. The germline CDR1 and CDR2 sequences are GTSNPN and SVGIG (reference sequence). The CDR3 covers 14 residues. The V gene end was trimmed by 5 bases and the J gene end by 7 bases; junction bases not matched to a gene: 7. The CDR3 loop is CAWVGLAGVGEQYF. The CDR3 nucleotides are TGTGCCTGGGTGGGACTAGCGGGAGTAGGAGAGCAGTACTTC.

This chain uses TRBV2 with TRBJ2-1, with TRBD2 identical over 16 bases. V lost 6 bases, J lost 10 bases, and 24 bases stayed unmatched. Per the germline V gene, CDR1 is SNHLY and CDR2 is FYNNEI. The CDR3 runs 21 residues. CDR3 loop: CASSVGRPGLAGGHSAGEQFF. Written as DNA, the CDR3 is TGTGCCAGCAGCGTCGGACGGCCGGGACTAGCGGGAGGGCATAGCGCTGGGGAGCAGTTCTTC.

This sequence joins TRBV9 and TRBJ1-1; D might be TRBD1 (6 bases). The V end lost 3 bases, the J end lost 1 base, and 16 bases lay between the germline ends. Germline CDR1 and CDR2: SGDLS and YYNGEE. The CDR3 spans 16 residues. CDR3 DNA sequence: TGTGCCAGCAGCGCAACAGGGTCCCCAGGGAACACTGAAGCTTTCTTT. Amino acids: CASSATGSPGNTEAFF.

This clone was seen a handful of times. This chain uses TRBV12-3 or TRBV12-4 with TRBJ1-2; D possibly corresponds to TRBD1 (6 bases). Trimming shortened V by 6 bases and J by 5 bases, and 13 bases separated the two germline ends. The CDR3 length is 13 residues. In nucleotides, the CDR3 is TGTGCCAGCAGCCCTCAGAGGGGGTATGGCTACACCTTC. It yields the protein CASSPQRGYGYTF.

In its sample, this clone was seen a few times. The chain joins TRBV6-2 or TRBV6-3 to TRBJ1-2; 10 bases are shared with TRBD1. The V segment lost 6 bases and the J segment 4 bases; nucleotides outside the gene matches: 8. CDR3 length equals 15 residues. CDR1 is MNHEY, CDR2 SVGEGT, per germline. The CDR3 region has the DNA TGTGCCAGCAGCCTAAGACAGGGGGCCTTCTATGGCTACACCTTC. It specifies CASSLRQGAFYGYTF.

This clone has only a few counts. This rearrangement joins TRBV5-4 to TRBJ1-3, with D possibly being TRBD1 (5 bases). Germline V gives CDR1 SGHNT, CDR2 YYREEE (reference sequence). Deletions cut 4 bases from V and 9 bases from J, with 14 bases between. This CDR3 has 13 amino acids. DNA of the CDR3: TGTGCCAGCAGCCATGACCGGAGGGGCACCATATATTTT. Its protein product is CASSHDRRGTIYF.

The CDR3 loop reads CASSGPTGVGDYGYTF. DNA of the CDR3: TGCGCCAGCAGTGGCCCCACAGGGGTGGGGGACTATGGCTACACCTTC. The chain uses TRBV5-1 and TRBJ1-2; 7 nucleotides match TRBD1. The CDR3 loop spans 16 amino acids. V lost 5 bases to trimming and J lost 3 bases; unmatched junction nucleotides: 13. CDR1 and CDR2 from the germline V gene are SGHRS and YFSETQ.

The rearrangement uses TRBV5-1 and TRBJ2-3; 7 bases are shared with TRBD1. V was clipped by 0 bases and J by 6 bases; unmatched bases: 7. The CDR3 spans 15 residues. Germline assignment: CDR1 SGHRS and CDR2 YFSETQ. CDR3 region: CASSLARQGRDTQYF. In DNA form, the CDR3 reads TGCGCCAGCAGCTTGGCCCGACAGGGACGCGATACGCAGTATTTT.

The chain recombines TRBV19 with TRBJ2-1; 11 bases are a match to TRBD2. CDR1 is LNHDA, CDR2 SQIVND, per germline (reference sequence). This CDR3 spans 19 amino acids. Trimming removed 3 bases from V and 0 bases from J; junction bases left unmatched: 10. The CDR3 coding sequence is TGTGCCAGTAGTATCCTCCTAGCGGGAGGATGGGCCTCCTACAATGAGCAGTTCTTC. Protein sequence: CASSILLAGGWASYNEQFF.

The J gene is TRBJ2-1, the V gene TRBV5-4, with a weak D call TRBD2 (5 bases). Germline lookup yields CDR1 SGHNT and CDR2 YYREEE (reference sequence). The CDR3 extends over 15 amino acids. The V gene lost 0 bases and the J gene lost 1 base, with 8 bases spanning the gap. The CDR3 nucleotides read TGTGCCAGCAGCTTGGTGAGCGGTTCCTACAATGAGCAGTTCTTC. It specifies CASSLVSGSYNEQFF.

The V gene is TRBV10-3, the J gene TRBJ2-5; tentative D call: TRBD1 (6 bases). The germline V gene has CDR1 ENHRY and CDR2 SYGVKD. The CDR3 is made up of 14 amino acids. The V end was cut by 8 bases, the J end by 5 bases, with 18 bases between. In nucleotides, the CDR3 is TGTGCCATCGCAGAAACAGGGTTCGGGGAGACCCAGTACTTC. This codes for CAIAETGFGETQYF.

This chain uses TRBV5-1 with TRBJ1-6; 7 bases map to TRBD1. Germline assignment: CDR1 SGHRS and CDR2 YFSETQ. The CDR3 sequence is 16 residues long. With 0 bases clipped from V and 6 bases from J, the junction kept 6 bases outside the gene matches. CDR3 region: CASSLVGGKGNSPLHF. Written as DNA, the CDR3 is TGCGCCAGCAGCTTGGTAGGGGGCAAGGGTAATTCACCCCTCCACTTT.

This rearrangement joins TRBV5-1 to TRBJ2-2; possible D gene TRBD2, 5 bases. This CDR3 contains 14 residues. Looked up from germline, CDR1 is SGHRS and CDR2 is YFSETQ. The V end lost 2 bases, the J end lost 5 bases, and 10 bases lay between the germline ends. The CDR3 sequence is CASSFLASTGELFF. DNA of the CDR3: TGCGCCAGCAGCTTTCTAGCATCGACCGGGGAGCTGTTTTTT. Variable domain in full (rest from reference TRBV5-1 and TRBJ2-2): KAGVTQTPRYLIKTRGQQVTLSCSPISGHRSVSWYQQTPGQGLQFLFEYFSETQRNKGNFPGRFSGRQFSNSRSEMNVSTLELGDSALYLCASSFLASTGELFFGEGSRLTVL.

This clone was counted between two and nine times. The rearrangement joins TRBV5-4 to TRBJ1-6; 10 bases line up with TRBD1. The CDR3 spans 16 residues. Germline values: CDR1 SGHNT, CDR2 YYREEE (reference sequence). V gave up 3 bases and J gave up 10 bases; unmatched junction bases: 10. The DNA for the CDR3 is TGTGCCAGCAGCTCACCGCAAGGGACAGGGGAATCACCCCTCCACTTT. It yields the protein CASSSPQGTGESPLHF.

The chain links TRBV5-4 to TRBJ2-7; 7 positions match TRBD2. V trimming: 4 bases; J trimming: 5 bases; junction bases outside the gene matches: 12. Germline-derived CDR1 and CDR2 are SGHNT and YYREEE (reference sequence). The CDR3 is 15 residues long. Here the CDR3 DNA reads TGTGCCAGCAGCCCTTCGAGCGGGGCCCGGGACGAGCAGTACTTC. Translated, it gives CASSPSSGARDEQYF.

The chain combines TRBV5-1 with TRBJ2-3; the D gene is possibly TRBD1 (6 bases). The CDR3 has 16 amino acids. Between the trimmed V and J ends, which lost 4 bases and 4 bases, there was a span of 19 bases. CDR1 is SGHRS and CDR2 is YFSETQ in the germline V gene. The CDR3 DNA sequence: TGCGCCAGCAGCCCGCAGGGGACACGGGATCCAGATACGCAGTATTTT. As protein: CASSPQGTRDPDTQYF. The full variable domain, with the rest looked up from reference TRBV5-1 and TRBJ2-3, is KAGVTQTPRYLIKTRGQQVTLSCSPISGHRSVSWYQQTPGQGLQFLFEYFSETQRNKGNFPGRFSGRQFSNSRSEMNVSTLELGDSALYLCASSPQGTRDPDTQYFGPGTRLTVL.